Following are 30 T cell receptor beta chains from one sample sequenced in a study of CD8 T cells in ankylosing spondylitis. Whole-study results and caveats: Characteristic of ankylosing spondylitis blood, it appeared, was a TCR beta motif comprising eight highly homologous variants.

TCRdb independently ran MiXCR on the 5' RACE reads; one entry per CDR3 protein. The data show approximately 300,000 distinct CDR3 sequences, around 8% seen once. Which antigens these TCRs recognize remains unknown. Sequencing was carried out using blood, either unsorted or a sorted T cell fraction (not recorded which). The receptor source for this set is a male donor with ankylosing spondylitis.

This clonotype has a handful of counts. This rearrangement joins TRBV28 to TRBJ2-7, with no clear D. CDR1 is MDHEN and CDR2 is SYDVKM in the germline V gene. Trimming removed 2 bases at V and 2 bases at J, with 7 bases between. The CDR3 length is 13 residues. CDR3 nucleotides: TGTGCCAGCAGTTTAAACAGTCCCTACGAGCAGTACTTC. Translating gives CASSLNSPYEQYF.

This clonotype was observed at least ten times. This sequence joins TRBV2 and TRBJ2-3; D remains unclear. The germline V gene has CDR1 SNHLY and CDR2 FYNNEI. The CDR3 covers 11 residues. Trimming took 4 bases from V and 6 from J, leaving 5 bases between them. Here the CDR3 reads CASSVWDTQYF. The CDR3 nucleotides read TGTGCCAGCAGTGTATGGGATACGCAGTATTTT. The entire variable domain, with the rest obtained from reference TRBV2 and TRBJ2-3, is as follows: EPEVTQTPSHQVTQMGQEVILRCVPISNHLYFYWYRQILGQKVEFLVSFYNNEISEKSEIFDDQFSVERPDGSNFTLKIRSTKLEDSAMYFCASSVWDTQYFGPGTRLTVL.

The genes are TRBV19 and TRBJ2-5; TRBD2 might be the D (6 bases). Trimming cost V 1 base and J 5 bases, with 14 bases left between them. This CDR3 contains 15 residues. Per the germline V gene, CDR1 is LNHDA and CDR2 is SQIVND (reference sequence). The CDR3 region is CASSIGRGMTETQYF. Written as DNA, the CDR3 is TGTGCCAGTAGTATAGGCCGGGGGATGACGGAGACCCAGTACTTC. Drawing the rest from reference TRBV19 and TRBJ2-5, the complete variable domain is DGGITQSPKYLFRKEGQNVTLSCEQNLNHDAMYWYRQDPGQGLRLIYYSQIVNDFQKGDIAEGYSVSREKKESFPLTVTSAQKNPTAFYLCASSIGRGMTETQYFGPGTRLLVL.

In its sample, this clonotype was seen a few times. CDR3 nucleotides: TGTGCCAGCAGCTTACAGACAGGATCCACCGGGGAGCTGTTTTTT. It encodes CASSLQTGSTGELFF. The V gene is TRBV7-3, the J gene TRBJ2-2, with D tentatively TRBD1 (6 bases). CDR1 is SGHTA, CDR2 FQGTGA, per germline. V dropped 2 bases and J dropped 4 bases, with 11 bases sitting between them. This CDR3 has 15 amino acids.

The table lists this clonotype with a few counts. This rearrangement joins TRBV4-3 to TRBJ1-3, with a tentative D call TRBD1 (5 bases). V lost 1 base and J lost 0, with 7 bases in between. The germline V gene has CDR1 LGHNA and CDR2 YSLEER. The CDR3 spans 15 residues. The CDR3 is CASSQAGSSGNTIYF. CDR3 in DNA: TGCGCCAGCAGCCAAGCAGGGAGCTCTGGAAACACCATATATTTT.

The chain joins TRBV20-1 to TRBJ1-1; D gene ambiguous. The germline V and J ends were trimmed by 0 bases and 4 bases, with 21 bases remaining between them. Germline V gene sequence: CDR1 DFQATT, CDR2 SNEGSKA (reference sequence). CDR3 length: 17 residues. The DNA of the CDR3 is TGCAGTGCTAGAGATCAAGGGCAGATGAAGGTAGTCACTGAAGCTTTCTTT. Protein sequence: CSARDQGQMKVVTEAFF.

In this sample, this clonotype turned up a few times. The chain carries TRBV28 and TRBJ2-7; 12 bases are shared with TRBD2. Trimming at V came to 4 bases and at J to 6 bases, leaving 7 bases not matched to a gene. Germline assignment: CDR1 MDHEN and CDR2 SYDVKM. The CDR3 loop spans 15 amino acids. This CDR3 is CASSSRTSGTLEQYF. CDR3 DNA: TGTGCCAGCAGTTCGCGGACTAGCGGGACTCTCGAGCAGTACTTC.

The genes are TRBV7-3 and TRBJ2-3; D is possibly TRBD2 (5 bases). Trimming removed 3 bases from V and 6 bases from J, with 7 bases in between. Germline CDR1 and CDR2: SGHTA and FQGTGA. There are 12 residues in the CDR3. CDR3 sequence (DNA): TGTGCCAGCAGCTTCGGGGATGATACGCAGTATTTT. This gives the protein CASSFGDDTQYF.

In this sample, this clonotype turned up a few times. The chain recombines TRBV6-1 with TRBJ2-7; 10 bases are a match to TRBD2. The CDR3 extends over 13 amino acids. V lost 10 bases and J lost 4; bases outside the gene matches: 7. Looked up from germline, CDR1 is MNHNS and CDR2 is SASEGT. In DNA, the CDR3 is TGTGCCACCACGACTAGCGGGTCGTACGAGCAGTACTTC. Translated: CATTTSGSYEQYF.

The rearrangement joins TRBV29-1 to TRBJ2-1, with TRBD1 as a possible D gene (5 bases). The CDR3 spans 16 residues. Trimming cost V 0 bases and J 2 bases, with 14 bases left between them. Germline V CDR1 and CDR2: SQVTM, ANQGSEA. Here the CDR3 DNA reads TGCAGCGTTGAAGATCACAGGAACGATCCCTACAATGAGCAGTTCTTC. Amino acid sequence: CSVEDHRNDPYNEQFF.

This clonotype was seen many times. The CDR3 DNA sequence: TGCAGCGTTCTATGGGGACGGCAGTTCTTC. This sequence encodes CSVLWGRQFF. The V gene is TRBV29-1, the J gene TRBJ2-1; D may correspond to TRBD1 or TRBD2 (5 bases each). The CDR3 covers 10 residues. Germline V gene data show CDR1 as SQVTM and CDR2 as ANQGSEA. V lost 5 bases, J lost 12 bases, and 11 bases lay in between.

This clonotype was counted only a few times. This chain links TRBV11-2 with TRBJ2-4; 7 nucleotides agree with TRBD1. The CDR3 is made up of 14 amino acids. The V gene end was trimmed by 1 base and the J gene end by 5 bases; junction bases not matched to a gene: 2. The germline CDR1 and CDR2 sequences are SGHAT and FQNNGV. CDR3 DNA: TGTGCCAGCAGCTTAGCCCAGGGGGAAAACATTCAGTACTTC. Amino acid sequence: CASSLAQGENIQYF.

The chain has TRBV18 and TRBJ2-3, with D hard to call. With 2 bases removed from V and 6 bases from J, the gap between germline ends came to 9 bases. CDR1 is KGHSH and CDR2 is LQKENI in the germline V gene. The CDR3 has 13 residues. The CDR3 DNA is TGTGCCAGCTCACCAAACCCAGCGGATACGCAGTATTTT. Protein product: CASSPNPADTQYF.

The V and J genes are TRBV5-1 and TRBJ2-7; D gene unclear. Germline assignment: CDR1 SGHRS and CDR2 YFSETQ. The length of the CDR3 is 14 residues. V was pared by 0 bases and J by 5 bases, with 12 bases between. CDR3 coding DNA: TGCGCCAGCAGCTTGGGTCCTGGTATCGACGAGCAGTACTTC. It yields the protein CASSLGPGIDEQYF.

CDR3 nucleotides: TGTGCCAGCAGCTTTGACCCCCAAAGGGAAAAACTGTTTTTT. Its protein product is CASSFDPQREKLFF. The chain uses TRBV11-2 and TRBJ1-4; D call uncertain. Trimming took off 3 bases at V and 8 bases at J, with 13 bases between the two ends. The CDR3 consists of 14 residues. Germline values: CDR1 SGHAT, CDR2 FQNNGV.

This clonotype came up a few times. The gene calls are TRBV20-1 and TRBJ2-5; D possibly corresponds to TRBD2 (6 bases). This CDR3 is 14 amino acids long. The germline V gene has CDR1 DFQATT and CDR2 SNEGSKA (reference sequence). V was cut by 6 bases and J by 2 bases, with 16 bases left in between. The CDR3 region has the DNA TGCAGTGCCATCCACCGGGACTGGCAAGAGACCCAGTACTTC. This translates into CSAIHRDWQETQYF.

The CDR3 is CASSLVGQSEKLFF. CDR3 DNA sequence: TGTGCCAGCAGTTTAGTAGGACAGAGCGAAAAACTGTTTTTT. The chain couples TRBV12-3 or TRBV12-4 to TRBJ1-4, with D possibly TRBD1 on 6 matching bases. The V and J ends lost 1 base and 8 bases respectively, with 11 bases between them. The CDR3 loop spans 14 amino acids.

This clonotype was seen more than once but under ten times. CDR3 DNA: TGTGCCAGCAGCCACCGCGAAACGGGGATCTACAATGAGCAGTTCTTC. Amino acids: CASSHRETGIYNEQFF. The chain is built from TRBV14 and TRBJ2-1; possible D gene TRBD2, 5 bases. The germline V and J ends were trimmed by 3 bases and 3 bases, with 15 bases remaining between them. Germline V gene sequence: CDR1 SGHDN, CDR2 FVKESK. The CDR3 is 16 amino acids.

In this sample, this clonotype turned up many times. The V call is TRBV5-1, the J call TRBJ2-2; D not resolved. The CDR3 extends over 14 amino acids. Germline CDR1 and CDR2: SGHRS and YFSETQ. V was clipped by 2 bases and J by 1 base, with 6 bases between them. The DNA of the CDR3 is TGCGCCAGCAGCTTATCCCAGAACACCGGGGAGCTGTTTTTT. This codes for CASSLSQNTGELFF.

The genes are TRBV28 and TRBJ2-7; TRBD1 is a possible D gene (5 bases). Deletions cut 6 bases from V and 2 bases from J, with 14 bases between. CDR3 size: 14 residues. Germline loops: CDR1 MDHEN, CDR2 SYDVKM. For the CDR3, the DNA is TGTGCCAGCAGGCCCCAGGGCCAGACCTACGAGCAGTACTTC. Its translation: CASRPQGQTYEQYF.

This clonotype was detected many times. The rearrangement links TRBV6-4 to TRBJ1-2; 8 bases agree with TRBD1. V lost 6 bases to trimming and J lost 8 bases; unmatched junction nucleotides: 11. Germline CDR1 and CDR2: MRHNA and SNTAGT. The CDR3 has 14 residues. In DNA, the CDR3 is TGTGCCAGCAGCCAGGACAGGGAGAGTTACGGCTACACCTTC. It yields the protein CASSQDRESYGYTF.

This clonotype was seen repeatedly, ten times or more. For the CDR3, the DNA is TGTGCCAGCAGCCCGGGACTAGCGGGAGTGGATGAGCAGTTCTTC. Its protein is CASSPGLAGVDEQFF. V usage is TRBV11-2 and J usage is TRBJ2-1; 14 bases match TRBD2. The V segment lost 5 bases and the J segment 8 bases; nucleotides outside the gene matches: 5. The CDR3 is 15 residues long. Looked up from germline, CDR1 is SGHAT and CDR2 is FQNNGV.

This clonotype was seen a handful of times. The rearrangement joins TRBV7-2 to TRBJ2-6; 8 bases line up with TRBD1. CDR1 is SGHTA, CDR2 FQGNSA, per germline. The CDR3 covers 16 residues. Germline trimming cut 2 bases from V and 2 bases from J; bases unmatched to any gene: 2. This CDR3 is CASSLQGAPGANVLTF. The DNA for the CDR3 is TGTGCCAGCAGCTTACAGGGGGCTCCTGGGGCCAACGTCCTGACTTTC.

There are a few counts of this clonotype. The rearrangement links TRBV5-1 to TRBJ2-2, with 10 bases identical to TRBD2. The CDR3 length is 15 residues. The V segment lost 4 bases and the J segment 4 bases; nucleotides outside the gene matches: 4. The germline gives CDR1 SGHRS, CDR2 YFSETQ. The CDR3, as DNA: TGCGCCAGCAGCACCCGGACTAGCGGCACCGGGGAGCTGTTTTTT. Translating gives CASSTRTSGTGELFF.

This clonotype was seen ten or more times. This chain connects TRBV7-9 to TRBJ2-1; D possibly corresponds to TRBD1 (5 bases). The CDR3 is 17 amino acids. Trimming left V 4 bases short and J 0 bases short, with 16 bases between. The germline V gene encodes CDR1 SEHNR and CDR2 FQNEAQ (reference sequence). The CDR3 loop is CASSSLTGESSYNEQFF. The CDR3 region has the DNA TGTGCCAGCAGCTCGCTCACAGGAGAAAGCTCCTACAATGAGCAGTTCTTC.

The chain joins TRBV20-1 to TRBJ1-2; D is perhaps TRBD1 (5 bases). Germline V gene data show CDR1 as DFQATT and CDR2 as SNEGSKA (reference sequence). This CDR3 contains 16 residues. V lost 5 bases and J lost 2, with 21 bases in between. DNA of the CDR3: TGCAGTGCTGCACCGGGGGGTGGGGGATCCAACTATGGCTACACCTTC. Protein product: CSAAPGGGGSNYGYTF.

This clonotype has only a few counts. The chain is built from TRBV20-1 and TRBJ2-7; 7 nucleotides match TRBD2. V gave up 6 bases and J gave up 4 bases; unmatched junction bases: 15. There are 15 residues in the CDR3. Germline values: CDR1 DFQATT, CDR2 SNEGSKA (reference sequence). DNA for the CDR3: TGCAGTGCCCAATCCCTGGCGGGAGCTAGTTACGAGCAGTACTTC. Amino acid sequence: CSAQSLAGASYEQYF.

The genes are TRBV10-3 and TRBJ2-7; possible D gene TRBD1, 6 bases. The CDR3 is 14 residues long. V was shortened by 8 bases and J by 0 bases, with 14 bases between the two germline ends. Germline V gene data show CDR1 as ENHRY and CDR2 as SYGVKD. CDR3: CAIQTGRGSYEQYF. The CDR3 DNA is TGTGCCATCCAAACAGGGAGAGGCTCCTACGAGCAGTACTTC.

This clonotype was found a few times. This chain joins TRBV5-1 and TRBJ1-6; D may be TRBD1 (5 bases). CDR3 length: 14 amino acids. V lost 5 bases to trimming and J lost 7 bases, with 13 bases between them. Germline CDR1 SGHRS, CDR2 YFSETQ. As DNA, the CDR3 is TGCGCCAGCAGGACCGGGACGGGAAATTCACCCCTCCACTTT. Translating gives CASRTGTGNSPLHF.

CDR3 coding DNA: TGCAGTGCTCCGCTAGCGCCAAGCACAGATACGCAGTATTTT. This encodes CSAPLAPSTDTQYF. The genes are TRBV20-1 and TRBJ2-3, with TRBD2 as a possible D gene (6 bases). The CDR3 sequence is 14 residues long. Trimming stripped 5 bases from V and 0 bases from J, with 12 bases between. CDR1 and CDR2 (germline): DFQATT, SNEGSKA (reference sequence).